This T cell receptor beta chain was documented in a study of T cell responses to AZD1222 COVID-19 vaccine (dated by TCRdb to the early 2020s). About the investigation overall: A total of approximately 240 trial participants underwent TCR sequencing, of whom about 200 had received two doses of AZD1222 and some 25 had received two doses of the MenACWY control vaccine. Trial participants were enrolled into age subgroups of 18-55, 56-69 and 70-plus years, which contained 148, 28 and 57 TCR-sequenced participants, respectively. On the study overall, not on this receptor specifically: Vaccine-associated CD4 TCRs spanned the whole spike protein, with dominant responses in regions 160-218 and 743-854. Because no day 14 peak-response samples were available, the repertoires could be characterized only after the peak T cell response. Participants were mostly white British, with more females than males. The authors suggested clonal diversity may have been underestimated. After two AZD1222 doses, spike-specific TCR breadth and depth were significantly higher than at day 0 and than in MenACWY recipients. The 56-69-year group was small, and its depth increase did not reach significance, likely because of low power. Conclusions about previously exposed vaccinees were limited because only a handful of AZD1222 recipients were SARS-CoV-2 seropositive at baseline. Reportedly, close to half of the unique spike-specific TCRs recognized epitopes lying outside the regions that are mutated in the B.1.351 and B.1.1.7 variants.

The CDR3 regions of human TCRbeta chains were analyzed by immunosequencing. In the paper's pipeline: TCRs in the repertoires were matched against a reference library of SARS-CoV-2-specific TCRs that had been generated with the MIRA antigen-specificity platform. Breadth was defined as the fraction of unique TCRs that were SARS-CoV-2-associated, and depth was defined as the fraction of total T cells that were SARS-CoV-2-associated. Each spike-specific TCR was assigned to its reactive spike region and to a CD4 or CD8 class using the MIRA data. Log10-transformed breadth and depth values were compared by one-way ANOVA with Sidak's multiple comparisons tests. The source is immuneACCESS, and TCRdb retained only in-frame sequences with V and J called. Part of the clones is not carried over; for the studies checked, unresolved V genes explain less than half of this, and the remainder is unexplained. Clone size and the V and J calls come from that table; the DNA yielded D and trimming. Present in this sample are around 54,000 clones, 70% to 90% of which were seen just once. The top ten hold 6.9% of the sample.

CDR1 and CDR2 are read off the germline V gene as MDHEN and SYDVKM. Taken from cysteine to phenylalanine, the CDR3 has 12 residues. CDR3 DNA only is kept here, 36 bases in frame from base 1. Trimming at the junction amounts to 6 bases on V and 7 bases on J, and the germline ends lie 12 bases apart. As to this clone: Its antigen is unknown. Base-call qualities are not available, and no considerably larger clone is one nucleotide away.

What the time point label conveys for this sample: about 28 days (+/-7) after the second vaccine dose. Because spike-specific TCR depth and breadth did not differ between the two schedules, AZD1222 recipients who got a second dose at roughly 4 weeks were pooled with those who got a second dose at roughly 12 weeks. Vaccinee samples were obtained from the UK trials COV001 and COV002, which included a single-blind randomized controlled phase 2/3 trial of AZD1222 (ChAdOx1 nCoV-19) in healthy adults. For TCRbeta chain sequencing, PBMC samples were collected from trial participants at day 0 and at day 28 after the second dose.

The sequence was collected from an adult who received the AZD1222 COVID-19 vaccine. Specimen: peripheral blood, collected 28 days after the second AZD1222 dose. The chain is made from TRBV28 and TRBJ1-1, and perhaps TRBD1 as D gene, on 5 matching bases. The nucleotides read TGTGCCAGCAGGGAAGGGACCCATGAAGCTTTCTTT. It encodes CASREGTHEAFF.